These T cell receptor beta chains were read from a single sample in a study of blood T cell repertoires in COVID-19. Generated by immunoSEQ multiplex PCR, the TCRdb table keeps only in-frame clones and is missing some. Counted here are about 250,000 clones, about 82% occurring once; the ten biggest clones make up roughly 4.6%. The sequenced sample was peripheral blood. The receptors stem from a man aged 45 to 65 with COVID-19, enrolled during active disease. The CDR3 runs from the conserved cysteine through the conserved F or W. A D gene is named only where the DNA matches it firmly. Clone size is shown for a subset of rows, as once, few, many or a class of expanded clone.

abundance | j_gene | d_gene | v_gene | CDR3aa | CDR3nt
NA | TRBJ2-7 | NA | TRBV5-8 | CASRTDSYEQYF | TGTGCCAGCAGGACTGACAGCTACGAGCAGTACTTC
once | TRBJ2-7 | TRBD1 | TRBV6-2/TRBV6-3 | CASSYSFRDRGTYEQYF | TGTGCCAGCAGTTACAGTTTCCGGGACAGGGGGACCTACGAGCAGTACTTC
NA | TRBJ2-7 | NA | TRBV21-1 | CASSIQGALLEQYF | TGTGCCAGCAGCATACAGGGGGCCCTCTTAGAGCAGTACTTC
NA | TRBJ1-4 | TRBD1 | TRBV5-5 | CASSYQTGQNEKLFF | TGTGCCAGCAGCTACCAGACAGGGCAGAATGAAAAACTGTTTTTT
NA | TRBJ2-7 | NA | TRBV5-1 | CASSLPRQALSYEQYF | TGCGCCAGCAGCTTACCTAGACAGGCCCTCTCCTACGAGCAGTACTTC
once | TRBJ1-6 | NA | TRBV28 | CASSLQGKGSPLHF | TGTGCCAGCAGTTTACAGGGCAAGGGCTCACCCCTCCACTTT
few | TRBJ2-7 | TRBD2 | TRBV27 | CASSPPPPSGGAYEQYF | TGTGCCAGCAGCCCACCCCCACCTAGCGGGGGGGCCTACGAGCAGTACTTC
NA | TRBJ2-2 | NA | TRBV6-1 | CASSDERTFTGELFF | TGTGCCAGCAGTGATGAACGGACTTTCACCGGGGAGCTGTTTTTT
few | TRBJ2-3 | NA | TRBV11-3 | CASSFRGSTDTQYF | TGTGCCAGCAGCTTTAGGGGAAGCACAGATACGCAGTATTTT
NA | TRBJ2-1 | TRBD1 | TRBV24-1 | CATSDFGTARNEQFF | TGTGCCACCAGTGATTTCGGGACAGCGAGGAATGAGCAGTTCTTC
NA | TRBJ2-3 | TRBD2 | TRBV2 | CASSLQGLASTDTQYF | TGTGCCAGCAGTCTCCAGGGACTAGCTAGCACAGATACGCAGTATTTT
NA | TRBJ1-5 | NA | TRBV6-5 | CASSYSPNQPQHF | TGTGCCAGCAGTTACTCCCCGAATCAGCCCCAGCATTTT
NA | TRBJ2-7 | TRBD2 | TRBV4-2 | CASSLPGGSGGRYEQYF | TGTGCCAGCAGCCTCCCGGGGGGCAGCGGGGGCCGCTACGAGCAGTACTTC
NA | TRBJ2-7 | TRBD1 | TRBV13 | CASSLKGAQYEQYF | TGTGCCAGCAGCTTAAAGGGGGCACAGTACGAGCAGTACTTC
NA | TRBJ1-5 | NA | TRBV6-5 | CASSYSSGANQPQHF | TGTGCCAGCAGTTACTCATCAGGTGCCAATCAGCCCCAGCATTTT
NA | TRBJ2-3 | TRBD2 | TRBV18 | CASSPGGSADTQYF | TGTGCCAGCTCACCGGGGGGGAGTGCAGATACGCAGTATTTT
NA | TRBJ1-1 | NA | TRBV15 | CATSRAGGAEAFF | TGTGCCACCAGCAGGGCCGGAGGTGCTGAAGCTTTCTTT
once | TRBJ2-7 | NA | TRBV6-5 | CASWDTSYEQYF | TGTGCCAGCTGGGACACATCCTACGAGCAGTACTTC
NA | TRBJ2-7 | NA | TRBV29-1 | CSVGGRGYEQYF | TGCAGCGTTGGAGGCCGGGGATACGAGCAGTACTTC
NA | TRBJ1-5 | NA | TRBV29-1 | CSGTTGVNQPQHF | TGCAGCGGCACGACAGGAGTCAATCAGCCCCAGCATTTT